The table lists the clone carrying this T cell receptor beta chain with a few counts. Time point indicated: cycle 4 day 1 (C4D1), after 5 to 7 weeks of nivolumab. Autologous stem cell transplantation was followed by relapse in every patient, and brentuximab vedotin exposure varied. From thawed PBMCs, CD4+ T cells were purified using magnetic negative selection. The entry originates in a study of PD-1 blockade in classical Hodgkin lymphoma. Sequencing used immunoSEQ multiplex PCR; TCRdb keeps in-frame clones, though not all of them. The sample lists 34,000 or so clones; more than 85% were seen once. The V end lost 1 base, the J end lost 2 bases, and 8 bases lay between the germline ends. This CDR3 spans 14 amino acids. CDR1 and CDR2 from the germline V gene are SGHVS and FQNEAQ.

Sequencing used CD4+ T cells from blood, obtained before the fourth cycle of nivolumab. The receptor was derived from a human donor with classical Hodgkin lymphoma. The chain employs TRBV7-8 and TRBJ1-2; the D gene is possibly TRBD1 (5 bases). The CDR3 here is CASSLDRRNYGYTF. As DNA, the CDR3 is TGTGCCAGCAGCTTAGACAGGCGCAACTATGGCTACACCTTC.